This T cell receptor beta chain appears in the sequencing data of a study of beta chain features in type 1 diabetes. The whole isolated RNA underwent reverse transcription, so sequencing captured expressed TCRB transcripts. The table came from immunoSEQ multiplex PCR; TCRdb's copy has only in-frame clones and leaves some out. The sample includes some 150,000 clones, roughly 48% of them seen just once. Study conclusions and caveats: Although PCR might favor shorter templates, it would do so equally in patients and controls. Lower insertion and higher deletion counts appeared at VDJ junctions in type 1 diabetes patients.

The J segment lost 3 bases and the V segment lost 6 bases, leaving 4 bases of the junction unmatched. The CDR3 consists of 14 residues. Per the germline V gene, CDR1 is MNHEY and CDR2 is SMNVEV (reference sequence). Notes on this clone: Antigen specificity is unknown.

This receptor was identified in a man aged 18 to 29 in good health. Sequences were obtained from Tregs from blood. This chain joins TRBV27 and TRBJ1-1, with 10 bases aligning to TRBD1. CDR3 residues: CASSTDRGDTEAFF. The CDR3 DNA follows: TGTGCCAGCAGCACGGACAGGGGGGACACTGAAGCTTTCTTT.